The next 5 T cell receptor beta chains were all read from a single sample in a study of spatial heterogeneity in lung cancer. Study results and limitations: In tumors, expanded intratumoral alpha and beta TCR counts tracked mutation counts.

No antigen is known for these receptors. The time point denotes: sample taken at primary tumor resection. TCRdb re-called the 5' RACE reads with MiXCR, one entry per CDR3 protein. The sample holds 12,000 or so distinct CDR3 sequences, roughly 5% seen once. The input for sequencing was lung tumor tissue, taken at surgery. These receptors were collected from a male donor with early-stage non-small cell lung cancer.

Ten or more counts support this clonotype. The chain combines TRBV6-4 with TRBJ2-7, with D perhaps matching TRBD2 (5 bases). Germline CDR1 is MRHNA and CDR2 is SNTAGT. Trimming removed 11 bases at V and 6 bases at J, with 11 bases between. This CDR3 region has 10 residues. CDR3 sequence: CAHRGSEQYF. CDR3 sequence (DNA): TGTGCCCACCGGGGATCCGAGCAGTACTTC.

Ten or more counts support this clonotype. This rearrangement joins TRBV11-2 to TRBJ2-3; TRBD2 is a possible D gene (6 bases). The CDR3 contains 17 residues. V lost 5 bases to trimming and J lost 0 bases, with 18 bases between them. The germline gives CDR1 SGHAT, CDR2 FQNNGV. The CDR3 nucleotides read TGTGCCAGCAGCCTCCCCTGGGCGGGGCGTAGCACAGATACGCAGTATTTT. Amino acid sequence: CASSLPWAGRSTDTQYF.

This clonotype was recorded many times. The DNA of the CDR3 is TGTGCCAGCAGCCCAAGGTATGGGACAGGGTCGGCTTTCTTT. It is translated as CASSPRYGTGSAFF. The J gene is TRBJ1-1, the V gene TRBV9; 9 bases align to TRBD1. V trimming: 4 bases; J trimming: 11 bases; junction bases outside the gene matches: 12. Germline V CDR1 and CDR2: SGDLS, YYNGEE. The CDR3 runs 14 residues.

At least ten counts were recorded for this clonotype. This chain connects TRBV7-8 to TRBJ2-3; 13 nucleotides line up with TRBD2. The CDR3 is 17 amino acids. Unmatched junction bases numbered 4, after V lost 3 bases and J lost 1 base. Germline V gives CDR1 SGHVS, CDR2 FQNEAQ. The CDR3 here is CASSLAGTSGGTDTQYF. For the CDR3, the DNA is TGTGCCAGCAGCTTGGCCGGGACTAGCGGGGGCACAGATACGCAGTATTTT.

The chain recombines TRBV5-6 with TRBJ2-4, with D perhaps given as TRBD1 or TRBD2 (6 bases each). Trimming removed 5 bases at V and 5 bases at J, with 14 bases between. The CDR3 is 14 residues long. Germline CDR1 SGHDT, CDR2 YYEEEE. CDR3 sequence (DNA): TGTGCCAGCAGTCAAGGGGGGCGTGAAAACATTCAGTACTTC. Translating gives CASSQGGRENIQYF.